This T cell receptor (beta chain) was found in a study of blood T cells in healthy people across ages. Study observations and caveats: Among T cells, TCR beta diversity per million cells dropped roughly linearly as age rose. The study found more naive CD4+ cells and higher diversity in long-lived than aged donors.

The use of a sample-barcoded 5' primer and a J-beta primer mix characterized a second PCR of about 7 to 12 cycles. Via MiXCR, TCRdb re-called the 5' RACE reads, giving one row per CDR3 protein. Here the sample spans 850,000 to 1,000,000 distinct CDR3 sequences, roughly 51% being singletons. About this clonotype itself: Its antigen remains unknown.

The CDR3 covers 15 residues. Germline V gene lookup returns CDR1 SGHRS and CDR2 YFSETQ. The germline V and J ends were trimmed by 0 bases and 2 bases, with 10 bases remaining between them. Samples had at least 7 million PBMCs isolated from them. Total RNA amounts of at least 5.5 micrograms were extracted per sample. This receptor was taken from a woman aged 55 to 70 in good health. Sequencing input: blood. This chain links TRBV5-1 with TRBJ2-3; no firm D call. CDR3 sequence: CASSLAPLTTDTQYF. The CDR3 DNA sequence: TGCGCCAGCAGCTTGGCCCCCCTAACCACAGATACGCAGTATTTT.